These 17 T cell receptor beta chains originate from one sample sequenced in a study of Tregs in tolerant kidney transplant recipients (dated by TCRdb to between 2018 and 2020). In the paper's terms, the time point label means: blood sample drawn before combined kidney and bone marrow transplant. Receptors were amplified or captured by the immunoSEQ multiplex PCR assay. TCRdb's version of the immuneACCESS table is confined to in-frame rearrangements and falls short of the full clone set. An unresolved V gene accounts for under half of the shortfall where checked; the remainder is of unknown origin. This sample's table contains 25,000 to 35,000 clones. 6.5% to 8% of the sample lies in the top ten. This sample comprised CD8+ T cells from blood, obtained before the transplant. The receptors originated from a human donor who received a combined kidney and bone marrow transplant.

CDR3 protein: CSAAEITLLNTEAFF. Partial CDR3 DNA: TGCAGTGCTGCCGAGATTACCCTATTGAACACTGAA. The gene calls are TRBV20-1 and TRBJ1-1; D gene ambiguous. The read terminates 3 residues before the CDR3 end, so the remaining end is supplied by the germline J gene. With 5 bases removed from V and 0 bases from J, the gap between germline ends came to 16 bases. This CDR3 contains 15 residues. The germline V gene encodes CDR1 DFQATT and CDR2 SNEGSKA (reference sequence).

Notes on this clone: Sequencing ends 3 residues short of the CDR3 end; the germline J gene provides the rest. The V call is TRBV5-6, the J call TRBJ1-2; 7 bases line up with TRBD1. With 4 bases clipped from V and 4 bases from J, the junction kept 7 bases outside the gene matches. CDR3 length: 14 residues. Germline CDR1 reads SGHDT; CDR2 reads YYEEEE. This CDR3 reads CASSLSNRGYGYTF. The part of the CDR3 DNA that was read is TGTGCCAGCAGCCTTTCGAACAGGGGCTATGGC. Filled out from reference TRBV5-6 and TRBJ1-2, the complete variable domain reads DAGVTQSPTHLIKTRGQQVTLRCSPKSGHDTVSWYQQALGQGPQFIFQYYEEEERQRGNFPDRFSGHQFPNYSSELNVNALLLGDSALYLCASSLSNRGYGYTFGSGTRLTVV.

Comments on this clone: The read terminates 3 residues before the CDR3 end, so the remaining end is supplied by the germline J gene. The rearrangement links TRBV6-2 or TRBV6-3 to TRBJ1-5; D possibly corresponds to TRBD1 (5 bases). Trimming shortened V by 2 bases and J by 8 bases, and 19 bases separated the two germline ends. This CDR3 is built from 16 residues. The germline CDR1 and CDR2 sequences are MNHEY and SVGEGT. The CDR3: CASSYAAGSIREPQHF. The CDR3 DNA, read in part, is TGTGCCAGCAGTTACGCCGCAGGGTCTATAAGGGAGCCC.

As for this clone: The read comes to an end 3 residues before the CDR3 does, leaving the germline J gene to fill in the end. V is TRBV30 and J is TRBJ1-4; D is perhaps TRBD1 (6 bases). Germline lookup yields CDR1 GTSNPN and CDR2 SVGIG (reference sequence). The CDR3 contains 13 residues. Between the trimmed V and J ends, which lost 3 bases and 5 bases, there was a span of 10 bases. CDR3 sequence reads: CAWSPGENEKLFF. The DNA read from the CDR3 is TGTGCCTGGAGCCCAGGGGAGAATGAAAAA.

The CDR3 protein is CASSELAGNYGYTF. The CDR3 DNA, read in part, is TGTGCCAGCAGTGAACTTGCGGGTAACTATGGC. The genes are TRBV6-1 and TRBJ1-2; D is uncertain. The CDR3 end falls 3 residues outside the read, so it is completed with the germline J gene. Germline values: CDR1 MNHNS, CDR2 SASEGT. The V end was cut by 2 bases, the J end by 1 base, with 8 bases between. CDR3 size: 14 residues.

Comment on this clone: The sequenced fragment ends 3 residues before the CDR3 boundary, so the rest is inferred from the germline J gene. The chain couples TRBV5-1 to TRBJ1-1, with TRBD1 identical over 7 bases. V was pared by 4 bases and J by 5 bases, with 5 bases of the junction left unmatched. In germline, CDR1 is SGHRS, CDR2 YFSETQ. This CDR3 has 13 amino acids. The CDR3 bases that were read are TGCGCCAGCAGCCTGACAGGGTCTACTGAA. Translation: CASSLTGSTE. The whole CDR3 region reads CASSLTGSTEAFF.

A word on this clone: The read ends 3 residues early relative to the CDR3; the germline J gene fills the gap. The chain joins TRBV10-1 to TRBJ2-3; 14 bases fit TRBD2. CDR1 and CDR2 (germline): WNHNN, SYGVQD (reference sequence). Trimming at V came to 6 bases and at J to 3 bases, leaving 5 bases not matched to a gene. This CDR3 is 16 amino acids long. The CDR3 bases that were read are TGCGCCAGCAGGCCCGGACTAGCGGGAGGAACAGATACG. This gives the protein CASRPGLAGGTDT. The complete CDR3 sequence is CASRPGLAGGTDTQYF.

In the case of this clone: The CDR3 goes on 3 residues after the read ends, and that part is filled in from the germline J gene. V and J are TRBV7-7 and TRBJ1-2; maybe TRBD1 (6 bases). Germline V CDR1 and CDR2: SSHAT, FNYEAQ (reference sequence). V was clipped by 5 bases and J by 7 bases, with 26 bases between them. The CDR3 runs 17 residues. Incomplete CDR3 DNA: TGTGCCAGCAGCCAAACCCGGGACAATAAAACCCCAGGTGGC. Translated: CASSQTRDNKTPGG. The whole CDR3 protein reads CASSQTRDNKTPGGYTF.

About this clone: The sequenced fragment ends 3 residues before the CDR3 boundary, so the rest is inferred from the germline J gene. This specimen includes other DNA sequences encoding the same CDR3. The genes are TRBV2 and TRBJ2-1; a possible D gene is TRBD1 (6 bases). Germline CDR1 is SNHLY and CDR2 is FYNNEI. Trimming took 6 bases from V and 0 from J, leaving 15 bases between them. CDR3 length equals 16 residues. The CDR3 reads CASSGRGGSSYNEQFF. The CDR3 bases that were read are TGTGCCAGCAGCGGACGAGGGGGAAGCTCCTACAATGAG.

On this clone: The read is 3 residues too short to cover the CDR3 end, so that end is filled in from the germline J gene. The genes are TRBV18 and TRBJ2-1; the match to TRBD2 covers 11 bases. Germline assignment: CDR1 KGHSH and CDR2 LQKENI. The CDR3 has 16 residues. Trimming at V came to 3 bases and at J to 7 bases, leaving 8 bases not matched to a gene. Incomplete CDR3 DNA: TGTGCCAGCTCACCCCTACTAGCGGGAGAATTAAATGAG. Translated, it gives CASSPLLAGELNE. In full, the CDR3 is CASSPLLAGELNEQFF.

Remarks on this clone: The read gets to within 3 residues of the CDR3 end, and the germline J gene fills in the rest. The genes are TRBV2 and TRBJ2-5, with D tentatively TRBD1 (5 bases). Germline V gives CDR1 SNHLY, CDR2 FYNNEI. The CDR3 runs 14 residues. V dropped 10 bases and J dropped 2 bases, with 17 bases sitting between them. CDR3 DNA, as far as it was read: TGTGCCACAACCCCGACAGATACTCAAGAGACC. Its protein is CATTPTDTQET. The CDR3, in full, reads CATTPTDTQETQYF.

Note on this clone: The observed sequence ends 3 residues before the CDR3 terminus, with the missing tail filled in from the germline J gene. The genes are TRBV6-2 or TRBV6-3 and TRBJ2-1; D unclear. The V gene's germline CDR1 is MNHEY and CDR2 SVGEGT. V was trimmed by 7 bases and J by 3 bases, leaving 10 bases between them. The CDR3 contains 13 residues. Incomplete CDR3 DNA: TGTGCCAGCACTTGGGCAGTCTACAATGAG. It yields the protein CASTWAVYNE. The CDR3 in full is CASTWAVYNEQFF.

As concerns this clone: The read comes to an end 3 residues before the CDR3 does, leaving the germline J gene to fill in the end. This chain links TRBV7-9 with TRBJ2-7; D tentatively reads TRBD1 or TRBD2 (5 bases each). The germline gives CDR1 SEHNR, CDR2 FQNEAQ (reference sequence). Trimming pared 7 bases from V and 1 base from J, leaving 14 bases between. There are 14 residues in the CDR3. The CDR3 loop is CASIGQGVSYEQYF. The CDR3 DNA, read in part, is TGTGCCAGCATCGGGCAGGGAGTTTCCTACGAG.

As concerns this clone: Coverage ceases 3 residues before the CDR3 finishes, and the germline J gene fills in the end. The J gene is TRBJ1-1, the V gene TRBV7-2; tentative D call: TRBD1 (6 bases). Germline CDR1 is SGHTA and CDR2 is FQGNSA. This CDR3 spans 11 amino acids. CDR3: CASTAGAGAFF. CDR3 bases read: TGTGCCAGCACCGCAGGGGCGGGA.

Points on this clone: The CDR3 end lies 3 residues beyond the end of the read and is filled in from the germline J gene. This chain connects TRBV19 to TRBJ2-1; D assignment may be TRBD1 or TRBD2 (5 bases each). Trimming removed 5 bases from V and 3 bases from J, with 8 bases in between. Germline CDR1 LNHDA, CDR2 SQIVND (reference sequence). The CDR3 has 13 amino acids. CDR3 region: CASSEGIYNEQFF. The CDR3 DNA, read in part, is TGTGCCAGTAGTGAGGGGATCTACAATGAG.

CDR3 in amino acids: CASSLASGGTVSYEQYF. Incomplete CDR3 DNA: TGCGCCAGCAGCTTGGCTAGCGGGGGGACCGTCTCCTACGAG. The rearrangement joins TRBV5-1 to TRBJ2-7, with 11 positions matching TRBD2. The read finishes 3 residues shy of the CDR3 end, and the germline J gene is used to complete it. V lost 0 bases, J lost 0 bases, and 5 bases stayed unmatched. This CDR3 is 17 amino acids long. Per the germline V gene, CDR1 is SGHRS and CDR2 is YFSETQ.

For this clone: The read comes to an end 3 residues before the CDR3 does, leaving the germline J gene to fill in the end. The V and J genes are TRBV7-9 and TRBJ2-3, with a possible D match to TRBD1 (5 bases). CDR3 length: 14 amino acids. CDR1 is SEHNR and CDR2 is FQNEAQ in the germline V gene (reference sequence). V lost 8 bases, J lost 2 bases, and 14 bases lay in between. This CDR3 reads CASVLGPNTDTQYF. The sequenced part of the CDR3 DNA is TGTGCCAGCGTCTTGGGGCCCAACACAGATACG.